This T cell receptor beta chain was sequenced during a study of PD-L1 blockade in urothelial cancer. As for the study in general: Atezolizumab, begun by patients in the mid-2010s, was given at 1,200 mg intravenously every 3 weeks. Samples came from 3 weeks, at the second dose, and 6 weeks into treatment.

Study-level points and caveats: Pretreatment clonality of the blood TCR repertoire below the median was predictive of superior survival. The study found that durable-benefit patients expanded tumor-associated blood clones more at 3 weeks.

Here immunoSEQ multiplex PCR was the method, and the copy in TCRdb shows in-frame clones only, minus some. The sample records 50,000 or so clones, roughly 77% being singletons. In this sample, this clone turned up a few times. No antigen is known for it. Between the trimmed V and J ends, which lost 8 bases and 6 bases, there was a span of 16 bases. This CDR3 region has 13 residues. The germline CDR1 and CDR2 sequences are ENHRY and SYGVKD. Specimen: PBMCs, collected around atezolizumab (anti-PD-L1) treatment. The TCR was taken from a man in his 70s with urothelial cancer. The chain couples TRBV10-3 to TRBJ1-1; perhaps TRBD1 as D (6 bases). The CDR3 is CAIRQQGTAEAFF. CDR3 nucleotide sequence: TGTGCCATCCGTCAACAGGGAACAGCTGAAGCTTTCTTT.